This TCR beta chain was identified during a study of T cells in localized non-small cell lung cancer (dated by TCRdb to 2018 to 2020). Describing the broader study: Comparing tumors with uninvolved tumor-adjacent lungs, the study looked at the T cell repertoires of hundreds of patients with early-stage NSCLC. The cohort comprised 200 to 300 treatment-naïve NSCLC patients with resected, localized lung tumors. The mean age of the NSCLC patients was under 70 years, with roughly 120 men and about a hundred women. Paper-wide results and their limitations: Uninvolved tumor-adjacent lung showed the highest T cell clonality, higher than tumor, which suggests more focused antigenic responses in the uninvolved tumor-adjacent lung. Because multi-region sequencing of the tumors was not done, intratumor heterogeneity could not be ruled out. Longer overall survival was associated with higher blood T cell density, whereas shorter survival was associated with higher adjacent-lung clonality. Because of the exploratory design, TCR variables were selected using unadjusted p-values without false-discovery rate correction. Of the top 100 tumor clones, a median of roughly 53 were detected in paired uninvolved adjacent lung; approximately 30 were also among that lung's top 100.

Points on this clone: There is no known antigen for this receptor. The sample holds no much larger clone one base away, and base qualities are not on file.

At diagnosis, tumor, uninvolved tumor-adjacent lung and peripheral blood were collected and then preserved as a mix of FFPE and fresh-frozen material. For TCR repertoire profiling, blood samples were analyzed in the form of peripheral blood mononuclear cells. The CDR3 runs 16 residues from the cysteine to the phenylalanine. Just CDR3 DNA is preserved here, 48 bases in frame from base 1. V is reduced by 1 base and J by 2 bases, leaving a spacing of 15 bases between them. CDR1 and CDR2, looked up from the germline V gene, are SNHLY and FYNNEI. TCR beta CDR3 regions were sequenced from DNA using the immunoSEQ Assay. The paper's processing steps were these. To compute T cell density, TCR beta template counts were normalized to usable DNA, which was estimated by amplifying housekeeping genes. Richness was estimated using the preseqR package, with extrapolation to 400,000 templates for PBMC samples and to 120,000 templates for tissue samples. Clonality was calculated as one minus Pielou's evenness. Tissue-enriched TCRs were identified through differential abundance testing performed on productive amino-acid clonotypes, with a minimum total count of 5 and an alpha of 0.1. The Jaccard Index and the Morisita Overlap Index were used to measure how much the repertoires overlapped between compartments. TCR beta CDR3s were clustered by GLIPH together with public tetramer-defined viral CDR3s, and at least three viral sequences plus V-gene enrichment were required for viral motifs. TCRdb limited this immuneACCESS table to in-frame rearrangements with V and J called. A share of clones is missing; checked studies link under half to unresolved V genes, and the rest is unexplained. The DNA gave D and trimming, while V, J and clone size come from that table. Here the sample has about 15,000 clones; about four fifths occur a single time. Around 4% of the sample lies in the top ten.

The chain employs TRBV2 and TRBJ2-7, with the D gene not clear enough to name. Sequenced here: peripheral blood, sampled before any cancer treatment. The receptor comes from a female donor at least 60 years old with stage I squamous cell lung carcinoma. The CDR3: CASSEVFVGPTYEQYF. In nucleotide form, the sequence is TGTGCCAGCAGTGAAGTCTTTGTCGGCCCAACCTACGAGCAGTACTTC.